This TCR beta chain was captured in a study of T-cell memory formation after mild COVID-19. General study results and limits: Pre-infection memory already had some responding clones, implying cross-reactive memory joined. Shrinking CD4+ clones resided mostly in CM and EM, and CD8+ ones in EMRA. A second wave expanding day 15 to 37 was CD4+-biased; contracting clones were balanced.

This clonotype was counted only a few times. The antigen remains undetermined. TCRdb called the 5' RACE reads again in MiXCR, with one record for every CDR3 protein. The table records about 58,000 distinct CDR3 sequences, 25% to 35% of them present only once. The TCR originated in a man aged 18 to 29 who had mild COVID-19 (a few samples of this study predate the infection). Cell type and time point are not known. The sequenced material came from PBMCs or a T cell subset sorted from them (not recorded which).

The CDR3 nucleotides read TGTGCCAGCTCCCCCGGGACAGGGGGCCACCAGTACGTC. Translation: CASSPGTGGHQYV. The rearrangement uses TRBV7-9 and TRBJ2-7; 12 bases are shared with TRBD1. The V gene end was trimmed by 8 bases and the J gene end by 10 bases; junction bases not matched to a gene: 9. The germline V gene has CDR1 SEHNR and CDR2 FQNEAQ (reference sequence). This CDR3 contains 13 residues.